This T cell receptor beta chain was sequenced during a study of regulatory T cells in long-lasting Graves disease. Specified time point: newly diagnosed GD, antithyroid drugs for less than 3 months. PBMCs provided the RNA from which the TCR library was made. Patients with Graves' disease were diagnosed by American Thyroid Association guidelines. In building TCR beta libraries, iRepertoire HTBI primers were used together with Arm-PCR of CDR3 regions. Each CDR3 protein gets one entry after TCRdb re-called the multiplex PCR reads with MiXCR. This sample has about 220,000 distinct CDR3 sequences, with around a fifth found just once. CDR3 length: 14 amino acids. Trimming pared 0 bases from V and 6 bases from J, leaving 12 bases between. Germline CDR1 and CDR2: LGHNA and YNFKEQ. The sample was also reused in another study, on T cells in Graves' hyperthyroidism and ophthalmopathy. From that report: The blood repertoire included most of the expanded thyroid clonotypes above 0.001.

The V call is TRBV4-2, the J call TRBJ2-7; D ambiguous. The specimen comprised peripheral blood mononuclear cells (PBMCs), sampled at new diagnosis, from a patient treated with antithyroid drugs. The TCR comes from a woman aged 25 to 39 with Graves disease. CDR3 in amino acids: CASSQDFQWSEQYF. The CDR3 coding sequence is TGTGCCAGCAGCCAAGATTTTCAGTGGTCCGAGCAGTACTTC.